The 3 T cell receptor beta chains below were found in one sample sequenced in a study of regulatory T cells in long-lasting Graves disease. Combining iRepertoire HTBI primers with Arm-PCR of CDR3 regions, the authors built TCR beta libraries. One entry per CDR3 protein results from TCRdb running MiXCR on the multiplex PCR reads. The sample carries approximately 360,000 distinct CDR3 sequences, more than 20% recorded once. Sample time point: persistent/refractory GD, antithyroid drugs over 5 years with positive TRAb. TCR sequences were obtained from RNA taken from PBMCs. The specimen comprised peripheral blood mononuclear cells (PBMCs), sampled when the disease was refractory, from a patient treated with antithyroid drugs. These receptor sequences come from a middle-aged woman with Graves disease.

J is TRBJ1-4 and V is TRBV5-4; D unresolved. CDR1 SGHNT and CDR2 YYREEE come from the germline V gene (reference sequence). This CDR3 has 15 residues. Trimming shortened V by 0 bases and J by 5 bases, and 11 bases separated the two germline ends. DNA for the CDR3: TGTGCCAGCAGCTTGGAAGGGAAGAGGAATGAAAAACTGTTTTTT. Amino acids: CASSLEGKRNEKLFF.

This clonotype came up many times. The rearrangement joins TRBV28 to TRBJ2-5; D gene ambiguous. Germline loops: CDR1 MDHEN, CDR2 SYDVKM. Trimming pared 6 bases from V and 7 bases from J, leaving 15 bases between. This CDR3 is built from 13 residues. The DNA for the CDR3 is TGTGCCAGCAGCACACCGGGCCGGAGGACCCAGTACTTC. Its protein product is CASSTPGRRTQYF.

There are many counts of this clonotype. The chain recombines TRBV20-1 with TRBJ2-5; D not resolved. Germline lookup yields CDR1 DFQATT and CDR2 SNEGSKA (reference sequence). The germline V and J ends were trimmed by 4 bases and 1 base, with 10 bases remaining between them. CDR3 size: 13 residues. In DNA, the CDR3 is TGCAGTGCTATGGCTAACCTCCAAGAGACCCAGTACTTC. It translates to CSAMANLQETQYF.